These 26 T cell receptor beta chains were sequenced from one sample in a study of T-cell memory formation after mild COVID-19 (dated by TCRdb to the early 2020s). Receptors were amplified or captured by 5' RACE. TCRdb records Illumina NovaSeq 6000 as the sequencer. TCRdb redid the processing of the public reads, applying fastp at Q25 and MiXCR, and retained in-frame beta chains. Here each entry gathers all rows of one CDR3 protein and keeps the most common genes and DNA. The sample data list about 190,000 distinct CDR3 sequences, and around 16% of these were observed just once. Around 2.4% of the sample is taken by the ten largest. Input material: PBMCs or a T cell subset sorted from them (not recorded which). Receptors originate from an adult woman who had mild COVID-19 (a few samples of this study predate the infection). The sample titles of this study are shuffled in the database, so cell type and time point are left out; the donor was told from shared clones.

This clonotype was seen more than once but under ten times. The gene calls are TRBV20-1 and TRBJ1-1; the D is unclear. The CDR3 length is 13 residues. The germline CDR1 and CDR2 sequences are DFQATT and SNEGSKA (reference sequence). Deletions cut 1 base from V and 0 bases from J, with 6 bases between. CDR3 in amino acids: CSARGPVNTEAFF. The CDR3 region has the DNA TGCAGTGCTAGAGGCCCAGTGAACACTGAAGCTTTCTTT.

The chain's CDR3 is CSVEGGVSTDTQYF. CDR3 in DNA: TGCAGCGTTGAAGGCGGGGTTAGCACAGATACGCAGTATTTT. The rearrangement links TRBV29-1 to TRBJ2-3; maybe TRBD2 (6 bases). The germline gives CDR1 SQVTM, CDR2 ANQGSEA. Trimming pared 1 base from V and 0 bases from J, leaving 8 bases between. The CDR3 runs 14 residues.

This clonotype was detected only a few times. The chain has TRBV6-6 and TRBJ1-5; the match to TRBD1 covers 8 bases. The germline CDR1 and CDR2 sequences are MNHNY and SVGAGI (reference sequence). This CDR3 contains 14 residues. With 5 bases clipped from V and 5 bases from J, the junction kept 5 bases outside the gene matches. The CDR3 DNA sequence: TGTGCCAGCAGTGGCGGACAGGGCTATCAGCCCCAGCATTTT. Its protein is CASSGGQGYQPQHF.

This clonotype was detected a few times. An end of the junction does not agree with germline; a read error may underlie this. This chain links TRBV12-3 or TRBV12-4 with TRBJ2-4; 8 nucleotides line up with TRBD1. The CDR3 has 13 amino acids. The DNA of the CDR3 is TGCTCGACAGGGGACCAAGCCAAAAACATTCAGTACTTC. Protein product: CSTGDQAKNIQYF.

This clonotype was seen more than once but under ten times. The chain carries TRBV12-3 or TRBV12-4 and TRBJ1-1; the D gene is possibly TRBD1 (5 bases). The CDR3 sequence is 15 residues long. V gave up 6 bases and J gave up 5 bases, with 19 bases separating them. The chain's CDR3 is CASRPNGGWATEAFF. The CDR3 DNA is TGTGCCAGCAGACCCAATGGGGGGTGGGCGACTGAAGCTTTCTTT.

This chain uses TRBV6-5 with TRBJ2-5; the D gene is possibly TRBD2 (5 bases). Germline assignment: CDR1 MNHEY and CDR2 SVGAGI. Trimming stripped 6 bases from V and 4 bases from J, with 18 bases between. The CDR3 has 15 residues. Written as DNA, the CDR3 is TGTGCCAGCAGGCCCAGTGGGGTCGAGGGAGAGACCCAGTACTTC. This codes for CASRPSGVEGETQYF.

The sample holds a few counts of this clonotype. V and J are TRBV6-5 and TRBJ1-3; no firm D call. Germline V gene lookup returns CDR1 MNHEY and CDR2 SVGAGI. The CDR3 is 17 amino acids. Trimming pared 2 bases from V and 0 bases from J, leaving 14 bases between. CDR3 DNA: TGTGCCAGCAGTTACCAATCCCTATCCGTCTCTGGAAACACCATATATTTT. Protein product: CASSYQSLSVSGNTIYF.

This clonotype has at least ten counts. This chain uses TRBV5-1 with TRBJ1-2; D is possibly TRBD1 (5 bases). The V gene's germline CDR1 is SGHRS and CDR2 YFSETQ. Trimming removed 4 bases from V and 2 bases from J, with 9 bases in between. The CDR3 contains 13 residues. DNA of the CDR3: TGCGCCAGCAGCCAGGACACCAACTATGGCTACACCTTC. Protein sequence: CASSQDTNYGYTF. Combining the CDR3 with reference TRBV5-1 and TRBJ1-2 gives the whole variable domain KAGVTQTPRYLIKTRGQQVTLSCSPISGHRSVSWYQQTPGQGLQFLFEYFSETQRNKGNFPGRFSGRQFSNSRSEMNVSTLELGDSALYLCASSQDTNYGYTFGSGTRLTVV.

This clonotype was picked up a small number of times. This chain joins TRBV21-1 and TRBJ2-7; the D segment call TRBD2 is taken from the table without a DNA check. TRBV21-1 is a pseudogene locus. CDR3 length: 16 amino acids. CDR3 sequence: CASSKHGSGSSYEQYF. As DNA, the CDR3 is TGTGCCAGCAGCAAACACGGTAGCGGCTCCTCCTACGAGCAGTACTTC.

This clonotype turned up a few times. The V and J genes are TRBV20-1 and TRBJ2-7; D call uncertain. Germline V lookup: CDR1 DFQATT, CDR2 SNEGSKA (reference sequence). Trimming took 3 bases from V and 5 from J, leaving 14 bases between them. The CDR3 extends over 13 amino acids. The DNA for the CDR3 is TGCAGTGCTAGGGCTGGTAGCAAGAACGAGCAGTACTTC. Translation gives CSARAGSKNEQYF.

This clonotype was seen more than once but under ten times. The CDR3 region has the DNA TGTGCCACCAGTGACCAAAGAGGGCACGAGCAGTACTTC. Translating gives CATSDQRGHEQYF. This chain uses TRBV24-1 with TRBJ2-7; TRBD2 might be the D (5 bases). The germline V gene has CDR1 KGHDR and CDR2 SFDVKD. Trimming took 4 bases from V and 5 from J, leaving 11 bases between them. CDR3 size: 13 residues.

This chain joins TRBV6-5 and TRBJ2-1; 8 positions match TRBD2. With 7 bases clipped from V and 7 bases from J, the junction kept 12 bases outside the gene matches. The CDR3 totals 15 residues. The germline CDR1 and CDR2 sequences are MNHEY and SVGAGI. The DNA of the CDR3 is TGTGCCAGCACCCCCCGGGAGCTAGCGGGTAATGAGCAGTTCTTC. It specifies CASTPRELAGNEQFF.

This clonotype was seen a handful of times. The CDR3 is CSVLRDTSSYEQYF. The CDR3 DNA reads as TGCAGCGTTTTGCGGGACACCAGCTCCTACGAGCAGTACTTC. This chain joins TRBV29-1 and TRBJ2-7; possibly TRBD1 or TRBD2 for D (6 bases each). CDR1 and CDR2 from the germline V gene are SQVTM and ANQGSEA. Trimming removed 5 bases at V and 0 bases at J, with 14 bases between. The CDR3 is made up of 14 amino acids.

The chain carries TRBV20-1 and TRBJ2-5, with 8 bases that match TRBD2. V gave up 3 bases and J gave up 5 bases; unmatched junction bases: 8. This CDR3 is 14 amino acids long. Germline V gene data show CDR1 as DFQATT and CDR2 as SNEGSKA (reference sequence). This CDR3 reads CSARRGALVETQYF. The DNA of the CDR3 is TGCAGTGCTAGGCGGGGGGCGTTAGTGGAGACCCAGTACTTC.

This clonotype has just a few counts. J is TRBJ1-2 and V is TRBV6-1, with no clear D. This CDR3 contains 14 residues. Germline V gene sequence: CDR1 MNHNS, CDR2 SASEGT. Trimming stripped 8 bases from V and 2 bases from J, with 15 bases between. The CDR3 reads CASSVEGLNYGYTF. The DNA of the CDR3 is TGTGCCAGCTCCGTGGAGGGATTGAACTATGGCTACACCTTC.

This chain joins TRBV7-3 and TRBJ2-7; TRBD1 aligns across 9 bases. Germline values: CDR1 SGHTA, CDR2 FQGTGA. The CDR3 sequence is 15 residues long. V gave up 5 bases and J gave up 4 bases; unmatched junction bases: 9. DNA for the CDR3: TGTGCCAGCAGCCCCACAGGGGGCAGTAGGTACGAGCAGTACTTC. Amino acid sequence: CASSPTGGSRYEQYF.

The V and J genes are TRBV3-1 and TRBJ2-7, with D tentatively TRBD1 or TRBD2 (5 bases each). The CDR3 contains 15 residues. V lost 5 bases to trimming and J lost 1 base, with 15 bases between them. Germline V gene lookup returns CDR1 LGHDT and CDR2 YNNKEL (reference sequence). Here the CDR3 reads CASSGGQGGSYEQYF. The CDR3 DNA reads TGTGCCAGCAGCGGAGGACAAGGAGGATCCTACGAGCAGTACTTC.

This clonotype was counted between two and nine times. This rearrangement joins TRBV29-1 to TRBJ2-1; TRBD2 matches 7 bases. Germline V CDR1 and CDR2: SQVTM, ANQGSEA. The CDR3 totals 15 residues. The junction had 10 bases not matched to a gene; V was cut back by 0 bases and J by 8 bases. The CDR3 DNA reads TGCAGCGTTGAAGATCGGACTAGTGGGAGGGATGAGCAGTTCTTC. Translation: CSVEDRTSGRDEQFF.

This clonotype was seen ten or more times. V usage is TRBV15 and J usage is TRBJ2-1; 11 bases match TRBD2. Germline CDR1 and CDR2: LNHNV and YYDKDF (reference sequence). The CDR3 has 20 amino acids. V dropped 0 bases and J dropped 0; count of bases not matched to a gene: 10. The CDR3 coding sequence is TGTGCCACCAGCAGAGAGGGGATAGCGGGAGGGCCTGGCTCCTACAATGAGCAGTTCTTC. Amino acid sequence: CATSREGIAGGPGSYNEQFF.

J is TRBJ2-3 and V is TRBV4-1; TRBD1 matches 7 bases. The V and J ends lost 5 bases and 4 bases, in that order; junction bases with no gene match: 0. This CDR3 is built from 12 residues. Germline V gene data show CDR1 as MGHRA and CDR2 as YSYEKL. The CDR3 spells CASSRGPDTQYF. Written as DNA, the CDR3 is TGCGCCAGCAGCAGGGGGCCAGATACGCAGTATTTT.

DNA of the CDR3: TGTGCCACCAGTGGGACAGGGGCAGCCCCGGAGCAGTACTTC. Protein product: CATSGTGAAPEQYF. The rearrangement joins TRBV24-1 to TRBJ2-7; 9 bases agree with TRBD1. Per germline, CDR1 KGHDR and CDR2 SFDVKD. V trimming: 5 bases; J trimming: 7 bases; junction bases outside the gene matches: 8. This CDR3 has 14 residues.

This clonotype showed up just a few times. The CDR3 sequence: CSATGKANYGYTF. DNA of the CDR3: TGCAGTGCTACAGGGAAGGCTAACTATGGCTACACCTTC. The chain recombines TRBV20-1 with TRBJ1-2; possibly TRBD1 for D (5 bases). Germline lookup yields CDR1 DFQATT and CDR2 SNEGSKA (reference sequence). V gave up 4 bases and J gave up 0 bases, with 9 bases separating them. This CDR3 has 13 residues.

The V gene is TRBV5-1, the J gene TRBJ2-6; D might be TRBD1 (5 bases). The germline CDR1 and CDR2 sequences are SGHRS and YFSETQ. The CDR3 consists of 17 residues. The V end lost 4 bases, the J end lost 0 bases, and 14 bases lay between the germline ends. The DNA for the CDR3 is TGCGCCAGCAGCCCCTCTCAGGGCGCCTCTGGGGCCAACGTCCTGACTTTC. Translated, it gives CASSPSQGASGANVLTF.

This clonotype was counted a few times. The CDR3 nucleotides are TGTGCCAGCAGCGTAGAAGGGGCGCAAACTAATACGCAGTATTTT. It codes for CASSVEGAQTNTQYF. The genes are TRBV9 and TRBJ2-3, with a weak D call TRBD1 (5 bases). The V gene's germline CDR1 is SGDLS and CDR2 YYNGEE. Trimming cost V 0 bases and J 7 bases, with 15 bases left between them. This CDR3 has 15 residues.

This clonotype was detected only a few times. V usage is TRBV20-1 and J usage is TRBJ1-1, with 11 bases matching TRBD1. The length of the CDR3 is 15 residues. With V trimmed by 4 bases and J by 4 bases, 8 bases remained unmatched. CDR1 DFQATT and CDR2 SNEGSKA come from the germline V gene (reference sequence). For the CDR3, the DNA is TGCAGTGCTAAGAGAGGCGGGACAGGGGGCACTGAAGCTTTCTTT. This encodes CSAKRGGTGGTEAFF.

The chain links TRBV12-3 or TRBV12-4 to TRBJ1-2; no firm D call. V lost 7 bases to trimming and J lost 4 bases, with 13 bases between them. The CDR3 sequence is 13 residues long. The CDR3: CASNPQEGYGYTF. CDR3 bases: TGTGCCAGCAACCCCCAGGAGGGCTATGGCTACACCTTC.